The table lists the clone carrying this T cell receptor beta chain with a count of one. Its cognate antigen is unknown. This CDR3 is built from 13 residues. The junction had 7 bases not matched to a gene; V was cut back by 6 bases and J by 8 bases. Per germline, CDR1 SQVTM and CDR2 ANQGSEA. This sample was included in a study of CD8 T cells in Susac syndrome. Study results and limitations: The CD4+ T cell repertoires in Susac syndrome did not show any clonal expansion. As the study acknowledged, the number of individuals who were part of its TCR sequencing and HLA analysis was relatively small.

Reverse transcription used roughly 0.5 to 1 ug RNA and random hexamers. It was immunoSEQ multiplex PCR that amplified TCR beta CDR3 across 54 Vbeta and 13 Jbeta. Via MiXCR, TCRdb re-called the immunoSEQ multiplex PCR reads, giving one row per CDR3 protein. Of about 180,000 distinct CDR3 sequences listed, 94% were seen once; the top ten hold 0.12%. Sequenced input: CD4+ T cells from PBMCs. The sequence derives from a human donor with Susac syndrome. V is TRBV29-1 and J is TRBJ1-2; 12 bases are a match to TRBD1. The CDR3 DNA is TGCAGCGTGGGGGACAGGGGGCAACGGGGCTACACCTTC. Its protein is CSVGDRGQRGYTF.